This TCR beta chain was found in a study of blood T cells in healthy people across ages. Combining a sample-barcoded 5' primer with a J-beta primer mix, a second PCR ran for 7 to 11 cycles. Each CDR3 protein is one row after TCRdb ran MiXCR on the 5' RACE reads. The table has roughly 560,000 distinct CDR3 sequences, nearly 25% seen once. The V gene's germline CDR1 is SGHTA and CDR2 FQGNSA. This CDR3 is 13 amino acids long. Between the trimmed V and J ends, which lost 4 bases and 10 bases, there was a span of 15 bases. These sequences were also reported in another study, on T cells of mothers and their children. That work adds: In this cohort, donors were three healthy Caucasian mothers plus their six children.

The gene calls are TRBV7-2 and TRBJ2-3, with D unresolved. The specimen sequenced was blood. The TCR originated in a boy younger than 18 in good health. The CDR3 loop reads CASSYLGEVAQYF. CDR3 bases: TGTGCCAGCAGCTACCTTGGTGAGGTTGCGCAGTATTTT.